These T cell receptor beta chains were read from a single sample in a study of blood T cell repertoires in COVID-19. Generated by immunoSEQ multiplex PCR, the TCRdb table keeps only in-frame clones and is missing some. The sample contains some 190,000 clones, 80% of which appear only once. Sequenced input: PBMCs or T cells enriched from blood (not recorded which). The source is a man younger than 40 with acute COVID-19. Both conserved end residues are part of each CDR3. The D gene is left open where the match is weak. Some rows have no size entry. The others give once, few or many, or a class for an expanded clone.

CASSPRTGTGELFF | TGCGCCAGCAGCCCAAGGACAGGGACCGGGGAGCTGTTTTTT | . | TRBD1 | TRBJ2-2 | TRBV5-1
CASSREGQGAYEQYF | TGCGCCAGCAGCCGAGAAGGACAGGGGGCTTACGAGCAGTACTTC | . | TRBD1 | TRBJ2-7 | TRBV5-1
CASSWDRAPYEQYF | TGCGCCAGCAGCTGGGACAGGGCCCCCTACGAGCAGTACTTC | . | TRBD1 | TRBJ2-7 | TRBV5-1
CASSTSGGANTEAFF | TGTGCCAGCAGCACCTCTGGGGGGGCGAACACTGAAGCTTTCTTT | . | . | TRBJ1-1 | TRBV14
CASGREGGTEAFF | TGCGCCAGCGGAAGGGAGGGCGGGACTGAAGCTTTCTTT | . | . | TRBJ1-1 | TRBV10-2
CASSRGHVDAGAFF | TGTGCCAGCTCACGGGGACACGTAGATGCTGGAGCTTTCTTT | . | . | TRBJ1-1 | TRBV18
CSASQGNTEAFF | TGCAGTGCTAGTCAGGGGAACACTGAAGCTTTCTTT | . | . | TRBJ1-1 | TRBV20-1
CASSFGLHTDYGYTF | TGTGCCAGCAGCTTTGGGCTACATACAGACTATGGCTACACCTTC | . | . | TRBJ1-2 | TRBV11-2
CASSYVAASSNQPQHF | TGTGCCAGCAGTTACGTGGCAGCTAGTAGCAATCAGCCCCAGCATTTT | . | . | TRBJ1-5 | TRBV6-5
CAIMGERETQYF | TGTGCCATTATGGGAGAGCGGGAGACCCAGTACTTC | . | . | TRBJ2-5 | TRBV10-3
CSASTGELTDTQYF | TGCAGTGCTAGTACGGGGGAACTCACAGATACGCAGTATTTT | once | . | TRBJ2-3 | TRBV20-1
CASSLEGGYEKLFF | TGTGCCAGCAGTCTAGAAGGGGGCTATGAAAAACTGTTTTTT | . | TRBD1 | TRBJ1-4 | TRBV9
CASSETGTDRNEKLFF | TGTGCCAGCAGCGAAACTGGGACAGATAGGAATGAAAAACTGTTTTTT | . | TRBD1 | TRBJ1-4 | TRBV5-6
CASSYEVSGNSPLHF | TGTGCCAGCAGTTATGAGGTTTCCGGTAATTCACCCCTCCACTTT | . | . | TRBJ1-6 | TRBV6-5
CAWSVSVNGYTF | TGTGCCTGGAGTGTCAGCGTCAATGGCTACACCTTC | . | . | TRBJ1-2 | TRBV30
CASSALGQGKGNTIYF | TGTGCCAGCAGTGCCCTAGGACAGGGAAAAGGAAACACCATATATTTT | once | TRBD1 | TRBJ1-3 | TRBV28
CASGRGQGTGELFF | TGTGCTAGTGGCCGGGGACAGGGTACCGGGGAGCTGTTTTTT | . | TRBD1 | TRBJ2-2 | TRBV12-5
CASSVGLGGLNEQFF | TGTGCCAGCAGCGTAGGTCTAGGCGGGTTGAATGAGCAGTTCTTC | once | . | TRBJ2-1 | TRBV9
CASTLTGAIAEAFF | TGTGCCAGTACCCTGACGGGAGCCATCGCTGAAGCTTTCTTT | . | . | TRBJ1-1 | TRBV19
CASSLSAGLTGPNQPQHF | TGTGCCAGCAGTTTATCGGCAGGTTTGACAGGGCCAAATCAGCCCCAGCATTTT | . | TRBD1 | TRBJ1-5 | TRBV27
CASSPQQGRHGYTF | TGTGCCAGCAGCCCTCAACAGGGAAGGCATGGCTACACCTTC | . | . | TRBJ1-2 | TRBV11-2
CASSLGQPYEQYF | TGTGCCAGCAGTTTAGGACAGCCCTACGAGCAGTACTTC | . | . | TRBJ2-7 | TRBV12-3/TRBV12-4
CASSLSTGSSETQYF | TGTGCCAGCAGCCTATCTACAGGGTCAAGCGAGACCCAGTACTTC | . | . | TRBJ2-5 | TRBV11-2
CASSVPGEGGNTIYF | TGTGCCAGCAGTGTTCCAGGGGAGGGAGGAAACACCATATATTTT | . | . | TRBJ1-3 | TRBV2
CASRSGGSYEQYF | TGTGCCAGTAGATCGGGGGGGTCCTACGAGCAGTACTTC | . | TRBD2 | TRBJ2-7 | TRBV19
CASEDALVYEQYF | TGTGCCAGCGAGGACGCACTAGTATACGAGCAGTACTTC | . | . | TRBJ2-7 | TRBV6-5
CASSLGQGEVNTQYF | TGTGCCAGCAGCTTAGGACAGGGGGAAGTTAATACGCAGTATTTT | . | TRBD1 | TRBJ2-3 | TRBV11-3
CASTNTLGTEAFF | TGCGCCAGCACCAACACGCTAGGAACTGAAGCTTTCTTT | . | . | TRBJ1-1 | TRBV23-1
CASSYGGTGNSPLHF | TGTGCCAGCAGTTATGGCGGGACAGGAAATTCACCCCTCCACTTT | few | TRBD1 | TRBJ1-6 | TRBV6-5
CASSLGTGVAFF | TGTGCCAGCAGTCTCGGGACAGGAGTAGCTTTCTTT | . | TRBD1 | TRBJ1-1 | TRBV12-3/TRBV12-4
CASSLIAGRGEGNEQFF | TGTGCCAGCAGCTTAATTGCGGGAAGGGGGGAGGGCAATGAGCAGTTCTTC | few | . | TRBJ2-1 | TRBV7-3
CATSDPGLAERNEQFF | TGTGCCACCAGTGATCCCGGACTAGCGGAGAGGAATGAGCAGTTCTTC | . | TRBD2 | TRBJ2-1 | TRBV24-1
CASSTLSRGNTIYF | TGTGCCAGCAGTACCCTCTCCAGAGGAAACACCATATATTTT | . | . | TRBJ1-3 | TRBV6-5
CSLRTGEGYTF | TGCAGCCTTAGGACAGGGGAAGGCTACACCTTC | . | TRBD1 | TRBJ1-2 | TRBV29-1
CATRSLPGQGDEETQYF | TGTGCCACCAGGTCTCTCCCGGGACAGGGGGATGAAGAGACCCAGTACTTC | . | TRBD1 | TRBJ2-5 | TRBV24-1
CASSVQGGDPIYF | TGTGCCAGCAGCGTCCAAGGGGGGGACCCCATATATTTT | . | . | TRBJ1-3 | TRBV9
CASRSCGGASNEQFF | TGTGCCAGCAGGAGTTGCGGGGGGGCCTCCAATGAGCAGTTCTTC | . | TRBD2 | TRBJ2-1 | TRBV2
CASSLLGQGANEKLFF | TGCGCCAGCAGCCTTCTTGGACAGGGCGCTAATGAAAAACTGTTTTTT | . | TRBD1 | TRBJ1-4 | TRBV5-1
CASSPGVKSAYTEAFF | TGTGCCAGCAGCCCAGGGGTTAAGAGCGCCTACACTGAAGCTTTCTTT | few | . | TRBJ1-1 | TRBV5-6
CASSPRASGGTDTQYF | TGTGCCAGCAGCCCTCGAGCAAGCGGGGGAACAGATACGCAGTATTTT | . | TRBD2 | TRBJ2-3 | TRBV11-2
CASSPRTSGFDNEQFF | TGCGCCAGCAGCCCGCGGACTAGCGGGTTCGACAATGAGCAGTTCTTC | . | TRBD2 | TRBJ2-1 | TRBV5-1
CSVEPRGGENTEAFF | TGCAGCGTTGAACCACGGGGGGGGGAGAACACTGAAGCTTTCTTT | . | . | TRBJ1-1 | TRBV29-1
CASSWTGSDEQYF | TGTGCCAGTAGTTGGACAGGATCAGACGAGCAGTACTTC | few | TRBD1 | TRBJ2-7 | TRBV19
CASSSRGRTNTEAFF | TGCGCCAGCAGCTCCAGGGGACGAACAAACACTGAAGCTTTCTTT | few | . | TRBJ1-1 | TRBV5-1
CASSIPQGTGELFF | TGTGCCAGTAGTATCCCACAGGGGACCGGGGAGCTGTTTTTT | . | TRBD1 | TRBJ2-2 | TRBV19
CASSLGNTEAFF | TGTGCCAGCAGCCTCGGTAACACTGAAGCTTTCTTT | . | . | TRBJ1-1 | TRBV3-1/TRBV3-2
CASSSGQATGELFF | TGTGCCAGCAGCTCCGGACAGGCGACCGGGGAGCTGTTTTTT | . | TRBD1 | TRBJ2-2 | TRBV7-9
CASSYQQGAWTEAFF | TGTGCCAGCTCGTACCAGCAGGGGGCTTGGACTGAAGCTTTCTTT | once | TRBD1 | TRBJ1-1 | TRBV18
CASSYLGVVNTEAFF | TGTGCCAGCAGTTACCTCGGGGTGGTGAACACTGAAGCTTTCTTT | . | . | TRBJ1-1 | TRBV6-5
CASSANRDSPLHF | TGTGCCAGCAGCGCTAACAGGGATTCACCCCTCCACTTT | few | . | TRBJ1-6 | TRBV7-6
CAIGEVPGNEQFF | TGTGCCATAGGGGAGGTCCCAGGCAATGAGCAGTTCTTC | . | . | TRBJ2-1 | TRBV10-3
CASSIHRGPLHF | TGTGCCAGCAGTATTCACAGGGGGCCCCTCCACTTT | . | TRBD1 | TRBJ1-6 | TRBV2
CASRGLAPYNEQFF | TGTGCCAGCAGGGGACTAGCGCCATACAATGAGCAGTTCTTC | . | TRBD2 | TRBJ2-1 | TRBV27